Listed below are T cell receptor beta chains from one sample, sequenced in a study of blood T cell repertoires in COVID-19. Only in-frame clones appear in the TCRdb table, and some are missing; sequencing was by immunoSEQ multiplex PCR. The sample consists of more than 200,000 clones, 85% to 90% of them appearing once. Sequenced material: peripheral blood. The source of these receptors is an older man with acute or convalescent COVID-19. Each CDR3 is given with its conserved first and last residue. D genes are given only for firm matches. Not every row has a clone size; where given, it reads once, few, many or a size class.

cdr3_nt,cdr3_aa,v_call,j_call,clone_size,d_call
TGTGCCAGCAGTTACTCGATAACTAGCAATGAGCAGTTCTTC,CASSYSITSNEQFF,TRBV6-5,TRBJ2-1,NA,NA
TGTGCCAGCAGTTCACCCGGGTCCCAAATGAACACTGAAGCTTTCTTT,CASSSPGSQMNTEAFF,TRBV28,TRBJ1-1,NA,NA
TGTGCCAGCAGCTCCTTAGTCGGGGACACTGAAGCTTTCTTT,CASSSLVGDTEAFF,TRBV7-9,TRBJ1-1,once,NA
TGTGCCATCAGTCGTGGACAGGGGGCGTACGAGCAGTACTTC,CAISRGQGAYEQYF,TRBV10-3,TRBJ2-7,NA,TRBD1
TGTGCCAGCAGCGGACGTTCAGCAGGGTGTCCCTATAACTATGGCTACACCTTC,CASSGRSAGCPYNYGYTF,TRBV21-1,TRBJ1-2,NA,NA
TGTGCCAGCAGCGTAGGGGAGGGAACTGGAAACACCATATATTTT,CASSVGEGTGNTIYF,TRBV9,TRBJ1-3,NA,NA
TGTGCCTGGAGTGGACAGGGAATTCAAAGCGGATATGGCTACACCTTC,CAWSGQGIQSGYGYTF,TRBV30,TRBJ1-2,NA,TRBD1
TGTGCCATCAGTGCGGGGGTAGGGAATGAAAAACTGTTTTTT,CAISAGVGNEKLFF,TRBV10-3,TRBJ1-4,NA,NA
TGTGCCAGCTCACCACTTGGTACAGGGTGGGTTGAAAAACTGTTTTTT,CASSPLGTGWVEKLFF,TRBV18,TRBJ1-4,NA,NA
TGCGCCAGCAGCTTGGGCGGGGGCTTCGAGACCCAGTACTTC,CASSLGGGFETQYF,TRBV5-1,TRBJ2-5,NA,NA
TGTGCCAGCAGTCAAGCCGGGACAGGGGGTTTAGATACGCAGTATTTT,CASSQAGTGGLDTQYF,TRBV3-1/TRBV3-2,TRBJ2-3,NA,TRBD1
TGTGCCTGGAGTCCTACCCCTACAGGGCAAGGTTATCAGCCCCAGCATTTT,CAWSPTPTGQGYQPQHF,TRBV30,TRBJ1-5,NA,NA
TGTGCCAGTTGTACGGGTCGCACAGATACGCAGTATTTT,CASCTGRTDTQYF,TRBV19,TRBJ2-3,NA,NA
TGCGCCAGCACCTCCCGGGCAGGGGGGACCTATGGCTACACCTTC,CASTSRAGGTYGYTF,TRBV10-2,TRBJ1-2,few,TRBD1
TGTGCCAGTAGTATATTTGGCGGGGGAGCCAAAAACATTCAGTACTTC,CASSIFGGGAKNIQYF,TRBV19,TRBJ2-4,NA,TRBD2
TGCGCCAGCAGCTTGATATCGGGGGTGTTCCAAGAGACCCAGTACTTC,CASSLISGVFQETQYF,TRBV5-1,TRBJ2-5,NA,NA
TGCGCCAGCAGTCTGGACAGCAAGTATGGCTACACCTTC,CASSLDSKYGYTF,TRBV10-1,TRBJ1-2,NA,NA
TGTGCCAGCAGCCCTGGGACTAGCGGAGACACCGGGGAGCTGTTTTTT,CASSPGTSGDTGELFF,TRBV4-2,TRBJ2-2,NA,TRBD2
TGCGCCAGCAGCTTGGACAGAACTTCCACAGATACGCAGTATTTT,CASSLDRTSTDTQYF,TRBV5-1,TRBJ2-3,NA,NA
TGTGCCAGCAGCTCCTCCAATGAAAAACTGTTTTTT,CASSSSNEKLFF,TRBV7-9,TRBJ1-4,NA,NA
TGTGCCAGTAGGAAGGACAGGGGGCAAGAGACCCAGTACTTC,CASRKDRGQETQYF,TRBV19,TRBJ2-5,once,TRBD1
TGTGCCAGCAGCCCTTACTACCGACAGGAGTACAATGAGCAGTTCTTC,CASSPYYRQEYNEQFF,TRBV5-6,TRBJ2-1,NA,NA
TGTGCCAGCAGTTACGGGCCTCTTGAGGAGCTGTTTTTT,CASSYGPLEELFF,TRBV6-6,TRBJ2-2,NA,NA
TGTGCCAGCAGCTTAACTTCCCGATCAACTAATGAAAAACTGTTTTTT,CASSLTSRSTNEKLFF,TRBV7-2,TRBJ1-4,NA,NA
TGTGCCAGCAGCGGCCCCGGGACTCGTGGCGGGGAGCTGTTTTTT,CASSGPGTRGGELFF,TRBV9,TRBJ2-2,NA,NA
TGTGCCAGTAGTATAGCAGGGACAGGGGATGAAAAACTGTTTTTT,CASSIAGTGDEKLFF,TRBV19,TRBJ1-4,NA,TRBD1
TGTGCCAGCTCACCAACGGCGGGGGGCTACGAGCAGTACTTC,CASSPTAGGYEQYF,TRBV18,TRBJ2-7,NA,TRBD2
TGCGCCAGCAGCCAAGACAGGGCCGGAACCGGGGAGCTGTTTTTT,CASSQDRAGTGELFF,TRBV5-1,TRBJ2-2,NA,TRBD1
TGTGCCAGCAGTCCACAGGGTTCTAATAATTCACCCCTCCACTTT,CASSPQGSNNSPLHF,TRBV25-1,TRBJ1-6,NA,NA
TGTGCCATGCGGGGCACAGATACGCAGTATTTT,CAMRGTDTQYF,TRBV24-1,TRBJ2-3,NA,NA
TGTGCCAGCAGGCCCCGAGGGACAGGGCGGGAGACCCAGTACTTC,CASRPRGTGRETQYF,TRBV5-6,TRBJ2-5,NA,TRBD1
TGTGCCAGCAGTCCGAGCGGGAGAGGGGGTCGGGAGCAGTACTTC,CASSPSGRGGREQYF,TRBV6-5,TRBJ2-7,NA,TRBD2
TGTGCCACCAGTGACCGAGTGTTAGGGAGTTTCACAGATACGCAGTATTTT,CATSDRVLGSFTDTQYF,TRBV24-1,TRBJ2-3,NA,NA
TGTGCCATCCACGACGGGACAGCCTATGGCTACACCTTC,CAIHDGTAYGYTF,TRBV10-3,TRBJ1-2,few,TRBD1
TGTGCCAGCAGTTTGGGAGGGTTAAATCAGCCCCAGCATTTT,CASSLGGLNQPQHF,TRBV28,TRBJ1-5,once,NA
TGTGCCAGCCCCCCTAGCGGGAGGACACCAGATACGCAGTATTTT,CASPPSGRTPDTQYF,TRBV28,TRBJ2-3,NA,TRBD2
TGTGCCAGCAGTTACTCGGGTCTAGTGAACACCGGGGAGCTGTTTTTT,CASSYSGLVNTGELFF,TRBV6-5,TRBJ2-2,NA,NA
TGTGCCAGCAGCCCCCGGGACACAACTAATTCACCCCTCCACTTT,CASSPRDTTNSPLHF,TRBV7-8,TRBJ1-6,NA,NA
TGTGCCAGTGAGACTAGCGGGAGGTTCAATGAGCAGTTCTTC,CASETSGRFNEQFF,TRBV19,TRBJ2-1,NA,TRBD2
TGCGCCAGCAGTGAATCCCCGGGTAGCGGCGAGCAGTACTTC,CASSESPGSGEQYF,TRBV10-1,TRBJ2-7,NA,NA
TGTGCCATCAGTGAGAAGGGACAGGGGGCCAATGGCTACACCTTC,CAISEKGQGANGYTF,TRBV10-3,TRBJ1-2,NA,TRBD1
TGTGCCAGCTCACGAGGACAGGTGCTGACTAATGAAAAACTGTTTTTT,CASSRGQVLTNEKLFF,TRBV18,TRBJ1-4,NA,TRBD1
TGTGCCACCAGCGATCTAGCGGGAGGGCCGTCTGAGCAGTTCTTC,CATSDLAGGPSEQFF,TRBV19,TRBJ2-1,NA,TRBD2
TGTGCCAGCAGCTTAAAAGGGACTACTAGCACAGATACGCAGTATTTT,CASSLKGTTSTDTQYF,TRBV7-2,TRBJ2-3,NA,TRBD2
TGTGCCAGCAGCCAAGTCGGACTAGCGGGAGTCTCGAATGAGCAGTTCTTC,CASSQVGLAGVSNEQFF,TRBV4-2,TRBJ2-1,NA,TRBD2
TGTGCCAGCAGTTTCGGGACAGGGGCCAATCAGCCCCAGCATTTT,CASSFGTGANQPQHF,TRBV28,TRBJ1-5,NA,TRBD1
TGCAGCGTTGTTGGGCTCTATAATGAAAAACTGTTTTTT,CSVVGLYNEKLFF,TRBV29-1,TRBJ1-4,NA,NA
TGTGCCAGCTCACCCGACAGGGCAGAGACCCAGTACTTC,CASSPDRAETQYF,TRBV18,TRBJ2-5,once,TRBD1
TGTGCCAGCAGGGCCCCCAGCGGGAGAAGGTACAATGAGCAGTTCTTC,CASRAPSGRRYNEQFF,TRBV11-3,TRBJ2-1,once,TRBD2
TGTGCCAGCAGCCAAAGACTAGCATGGGATACGCAGTATTTT,CASSQRLAWDTQYF,TRBV3-1/TRBV3-2,TRBJ2-3,NA,TRBD2
TGTGCCAGCAGCCAACTAGGGGGAGCTTTCTTT,CASSQLGGAFF,TRBV7-9,TRBJ1-1,NA,NA
TGTGCCAGCCGGGGAGCGGGAGTTGGAGATACGCAGTATTTT,CASRGAGVGDTQYF,TRBV28,TRBJ2-3,NA,TRBD2